The 15 T cell receptor beta chains presented below share a single source sample, sequenced in a study of T cells in Graves' hyperthyroidism and ophthalmopathy. RNA transcripts provided the source from which TCR beta CDR3 regions were amplified. A set of HTBI primers served as the primers for a first-round RT-PCR of the TCR CDR3. TCRdb reprocessed the multiplex PCR reads via MiXCR and lists one record per CDR3 protein. The data hold some 690,000 distinct CDR3 sequences, with roughly a sixth observed a single time. The specimen was blood. These receptor sequences come from a man over 45 with Graves' hyperthyroidism.

This clonotype has at least ten counts. The V gene is TRBV10-1, the J gene TRBJ1-1; perhaps TRBD1 as D (6 bases). Germline V gene lookup returns CDR1 WNHNN and CDR2 SYGVQD (reference sequence). CDR3 length equals 12 residues. V gave up 3 bases and J gave up 10 bases, with 12 bases separating them. CDR3 coding DNA: TGCGCCAGCAGTGAAGGGGGACTCGTAGCTTTCTTT. Encoded protein: CASSEGGLVAFF.

The rearrangement uses TRBV27 and TRBJ2-2; 9 bases line up with TRBD2. Per germline, CDR1 MNHEY and CDR2 SMNVEV (reference sequence). V lost 1 base, J lost 4 bases, and 4 bases stayed unmatched. This CDR3 is 16 amino acids long. CDR3 bases: TGTGCCAGCAGTTTATTACCTAGCGGGACCACCGGGGAGCTGTTTTTT. This translates into CASSLLPSGTTGELFF.

The CDR3 region is CASSFTASSYEQYF. The CDR3 nucleotides read TGTGCCAGCAGTTTCACGGCGAGCTCCTACGAGCAGTACTTC. V gene TRBV12-3 or TRBV12-4 combines with J gene TRBJ2-7; D remains unclear. Between the trimmed V and J ends, which lost 3 bases and 0 bases, there was a span of 9 bases. The CDR3 has 14 amino acids.

The sample holds many counts of this clonotype. The chain employs TRBV29-1 and TRBJ2-7; TRBD2 matches at 7 bases. This CDR3 has 14 amino acids. From germline, CDR1 is SQVTM and CDR2 ANQGSEA. V trimming: 3 bases; J trimming: 2 bases; junction bases outside the gene matches: 7. The CDR3 DNA follows: TGCAGCGTTGAGGGGCGGGAGACAGCCTACGAGCAGTACTTC. It translates to CSVEGRETAYEQYF.

This clonotype was detected a few times. The chain combines TRBV12-3 or TRBV12-4 with TRBJ1-6; D perhaps matches TRBD1 (5 bases). The CDR3 has 17 amino acids. Trimming pared 6 bases from V and 7 bases from J, leaving 22 bases between. CDR3 region: CASSPGGMGRRNSPLHF. The CDR3 DNA follows: TGTGCCAGCAGCCCTGGGGGGATGGGCAGAAGGAATTCACCCCTCCACTTT.

A single count supports this clonotype. Just one base apart from a much larger clone, this may be a read error. The chain is built from TRBV7-6 and TRBJ2-1, with a weak D call TRBD2 (6 bases). The DNA matches TRBJ2-7 better at its end, which makes the J call doubtful. CDR1 and CDR2 (germline): SGHVS, FNYEAQ. This CDR3 is 14 amino acids long. CDR3 nucleotides: TGTGCCAGCAGCTTAGCGCGGGGCTACAATGAGCAGTACTTC. Amino acids: CASSLARGYNEQYF.

This clonotype was observed a few times. The J gene is TRBJ2-1, the V gene TRBV7-9, with 10 nucleotides matching TRBD2. The trim removed 5 bases at V and 5 bases at J, leaving 3 bases unmatched. The CDR3 extends over 14 amino acids. Germline V gene data show CDR1 as SEHNR and CDR2 as FQNEAQ (reference sequence). In nucleotides, the CDR3 is TGTGCCAGCAGCCAGGGACTAGCGAACAATGAGCAGTTCTTC. Translating it yields CASSQGLANNEQFF.

As concerns this clonotype: Given a much more abundant clone one base away, this may be a read error. The chain joins TRBV30 to TRBJ2-1; maybe TRBD1 (6 bases). Germline CDR1 GTSNPN, CDR2 SVGIG (reference sequence). Trimming pared 4 bases from V and 8 bases from J, leaving 15 bases between. This CDR3 has 13 amino acids. CDR3 region: CAWTAQGWHEQFF. As DNA, the CDR3 is TGTGCCTGGACCGCCCAGGGGTGGCATGAGCAGTTCTTC.

This clonotype was seen at least ten times. The chain employs TRBV19 and TRBJ1-1; no clear D. Between the trimmed V and J ends, which lost 2 bases and 5 bases, there was a span of 6 bases. The CDR3 is 12 amino acids. In germline, CDR1 is LNHDA, CDR2 SQIVND (reference sequence). The CDR3 DNA sequence: TGTGCCAGTAGTATATCTAGGACTGAAGCTTTCTTT. This sequence encodes CASSISRTEAFF.

This clonotype was detected many times. V usage is TRBV5-1 and J usage is TRBJ2-3; no clear D gene. V shed 2 bases and J shed 5 bases, with 12 bases lying between them. From germline, CDR1 is SGHRS and CDR2 YFSETQ. The CDR3 loop spans 14 amino acids. The DNA for the CDR3 is TGCGCCAGCAGCTTCCTTGGGGAAGGAGATACGCAGTATTTT. As protein: CASSFLGEGDTQYF.

This clonotype occurred many times. This sequence joins TRBV20-1 and TRBJ1-4; 9 bases fit TRBD1. J was trimmed by 3 bases and V by 5 bases; bases with no gene match: 7. The CDR3 is 15 amino acids. Germline CDR1 DFQATT, CDR2 SNEGSKA (reference sequence). In nucleotides, the CDR3 is TGCAGTGCTTTCTCCGGGACAGGGCCTAATGAAAAACTGTTTTTT. This encodes CSAFSGTGPNEKLFF.

This clonotype was detected ten times or more. The chain uses TRBV3-1 and TRBJ1-1; D not resolved. Trimming removed 0 bases at V and 3 bases at J, with 11 bases between. This CDR3 is built from 15 residues. Germline V gene data show CDR1 as LGHDT and CDR2 as YNNKEL (reference sequence). The CDR3 DNA sequence: TGTGCCAGCAGCCAAGAATCGGGAGTGTACACTGAAGCTTTCTTT. As protein: CASSQESGVYTEAFF.

This clonotype appeared a few times. The chain uses TRBV19 and TRBJ2-7; a weak D match, TRBD2 (5 bases). CDR3 length: 14 amino acids. V was clipped by 5 bases and J by 1 base, with 12 bases between them. Germline V lookup: CDR1 LNHDA, CDR2 SQIVND (reference sequence). CDR3: CASSAGSWSYEQYF. CDR3 DNA sequence: TGTGCCAGTAGTGCGGGCAGTTGGTCCTACGAGCAGTACTTC.

The table lists this clonotype with a few counts. This chain connects TRBV28 to TRBJ2-1; D remains unclear. This CDR3 is built from 14 residues. Germline values: CDR1 MDHEN, CDR2 SYDVKM. V was pared by 4 bases and J by 9 bases, with 16 bases between. The CDR3 DNA reads TGTGCCAGCAGTTCCCCTAGTATAGCTCTTGAGCAGTTCTTC. Its translation is CASSSPSIALEQFF.

The sample holds a few counts of this clonotype. CDR3 protein: CASSLGAPYGYTF. The CDR3, as DNA: TGTGCCAGCAGCCTCGGAGCTCCCTATGGCTACACCTTC. V usage is TRBV14 and J usage is TRBJ1-2; D is unresolved. V shed 4 bases and J shed 4 bases, with 10 bases lying between them. The CDR3 covers 13 residues. CDR1 SGHDN and CDR2 FVKESK come from the germline V gene.